This entry lists 21 T cell receptor beta chains sequenced from one sample in a study of blood T cell repertoires in COVID-19. Sequencing used immunoSEQ multiplex PCR; TCRdb keeps in-frame clones, though not all of them. The sample holds under 45,000 clones, roughly 85% seen once. The sequencing sample was made of peripheral blood. The receptors derive from a man aged 55 to 69 with active or convalescent COVID-19.

This chain uses TRBV2 with TRBJ1-2; weak D call: TRBD1 (5 bases). The CDR3 runs 17 residues. The V end was cut by 2 bases, the J end by 2 bases, with 18 bases between. Germline CDR1 is SNHLY and CDR2 is FYNNEI. CDR3 region: CASSEFSARADNYGYTF. DNA for the CDR3: TGTGCCAGCAGTGAATTTTCGGCCAGGGCTGACAACTATGGCTACACCTTC.

This chain uses TRBV6-1 with TRBJ1-1; D not certain. Germline V gives CDR1 MNHNS, CDR2 SASEGT. The CDR3 has 14 residues. The V end lost 2 bases, the J end lost 6 bases, and 13 bases lay between the germline ends. CDR3 in DNA: TGTGCCAGCAGTGAATTCGTTAGTGTGGCTGAAGCTTTCTTT. Translating gives CASSEFVSVAEAFF.

This chain connects TRBV2 to TRBJ2-5, with 13 bases matching TRBD2. Germline V gene sequence: CDR1 SNHLY, CDR2 FYNNEI. This CDR3 comprises 17 residues. V lost 6 bases and J lost 2; bases outside the gene matches: 9. This CDR3 reads CASRGGLAGASQETQYF. CDR3 nucleotides: TGTGCCAGCAGGGGAGGACTAGCGGGGGCAAGTCAAGAGACCCAGTACTTC.

The rearrangement uses TRBV3-1 (or the pseudogene TRBV3-2) and TRBJ2-3, with 10 bases matching TRBD2. CDR1 is LGHDT, CDR2 YNNKEL, per germline (reference sequence). The CDR3 sequence is 16 residues long. Trimming at V came to 5 bases and at J to 6 bases, leaving 11 bases not matched to a gene. The CDR3 here is CASSTQRGGYMDTQYF. CDR3 sequence (DNA): TGTGCCAGCAGCACGCAGCGGGGGGGCTATATGGATACGCAGTATTTT.

The chain combines TRBV19 with TRBJ2-3, with a possible D match to TRBD2 (5 bases). The V gene lost 7 bases and the J gene lost 4 bases, with 15 bases spanning the gap. The CDR3 consists of 14 residues. Germline V lookup: CDR1 LNHDA, CDR2 SQIVND (reference sequence). The CDR3 is CASKLRGWSDTQYF. The CDR3 nucleotides read TGTGCCAGTAAACTCCGGGGTTGGTCAGATACGCAGTATTTT.

The chain has TRBV24-1 and TRBJ1-5; D possibly corresponds to TRBD1 (5 bases). Germline V gives CDR1 KGHDR, CDR2 SFDVKD. The CDR3 covers 16 residues. V lost 4 bases and J 3 bases, leaving 15 bases between the germline ends. The CDR3 DNA reads TGTGCCACCAGTGACCCCTCGGTAGGGGACAATCAGCCCCAGCATTTT. Protein: CATSDPSVGDNQPQHF.

The rearrangement links TRBV11-3 to TRBJ2-1; maybe TRBD1 (6 bases). V was cut by 5 bases and J by 8 bases, with 13 bases left in between. The CDR3 sequence is 13 residues long. Germline V gene sequence: CDR1 SGHNT, CDR2 YENEEA. For the CDR3, the DNA is TGTGCCAGCAGCCCTTCCTGGGGGCATGAGCAGTTCTTC. Translated: CASSPSWGHEQFF.

The chain links TRBV4-1 to TRBJ2-2; TRBD1 might be the D (5 bases). Germline assignment: CDR1 MGHRA and CDR2 YSYEKL. This CDR3 comprises 17 residues. V lost 0 bases to trimming and J lost 6 bases, with 17 bases between them. The CDR3 nucleotides are TGCGCCAGCAGCCAAGATCAGGGATCCAGCGACTCCGGGGAGCTGTTTTTT. This sequence encodes CASSQDQGSSDSGELFF.

Worth noting for this clone: The junction and the germline gene differ at one end; a read error may be behind it. The rearrangement uses TRBV20-1 and TRBJ1-4; D remains unclear. The germline gives CDR1 DFQATT, CDR2 SNEGSKA (reference sequence). This CDR3 region has 11 residues. The CDR3 DNA follows: TGCAGTGCTAGAGCGTTAGAAAGACTGTTTTTT. Its protein is CSARALERLFF.

This sequence joins TRBV9 and TRBJ2-1; D is possibly TRBD2 (6 bases). Deletions cut 4 bases from V and 0 bases from J, with 14 bases between. The V gene's germline CDR1 is SGDLS and CDR2 YYNGEE. The CDR3 is 16 amino acids. For the CDR3, the DNA is TGTGCCAGCAGCATCAGCGGGCAGAGCTCCTACAATGAGCAGTTCTTC. Amino acids: CASSISGQSSYNEQFF.

V gene TRBV28 combines with J gene TRBJ2-6; 10 bases are a match to TRBD1. Germline V lookup: CDR1 MDHEN, CDR2 SYDVKM. Trimming took 6 bases from V and 1 from J; bases not matched to a gene: 3. The CDR3 has 16 residues. This CDR3 reads CASRTGGASGANVLTF. DNA of the CDR3: TGTGCCAGCAGGACAGGGGGCGCTTCTGGGGCCAACGTCCTGACTTTC. Variable domain in full (rest from reference TRBV28 and TRBJ2-6): DVKVTQSSRYLVKRTGEKVFLECVQDMDHENMFWYRQDPGLGLRLIYFSYDVKMKEKGDIPEGYSVSREKKERFSLILESASTNQTSMYLCASRTGGASGANVLTFGAGSRLTVL.

The chain carries TRBV5-6 and TRBJ1-6, with D perhaps TRBD1 (6 bases). V lost 1 base and J 6 bases, leaving 8 bases between the germline ends. The CDR3 is 14 residues long. Germline V lookup: CDR1 SGHDT, CDR2 YYEEEE. The CDR3 is CASSLNRVNSPLHF. CDR3 DNA: TGTGCCAGCAGCTTGAACAGGGTTAATTCACCCCTCCACTTT.

The sample holds a few counts of this clone. The chain recombines TRBV6-2 or TRBV6-3 with TRBJ2-1; no definite D call. The CDR3 is made up of 13 amino acids. Germline CDR1 is MNHEY and CDR2 is SVGEGT. V shed 5 bases and J shed 2 bases, with 7 bases lying between them. The CDR3 region has the DNA TGTGCCAGCAGTAGCGTCACCTACAATGAGCAGTTCTTC. Protein sequence: CASSSVTYNEQFF.

V gene TRBV7-2 combines with J gene TRBJ2-3; 7 bases agree with TRBD1. Germline-derived CDR1 and CDR2 are SGHTA and FQGNSA. Germline trimming cut 6 bases from V and 7 bases from J; bases unmatched to any gene: 10. CDR3 length: 14 residues. The DNA for the CDR3 is TGTGCCAGCAGGATGGGGACAGCCCAGAATACGCAGTATTTT. It specifies CASRMGTAQNTQYF.

The chain has TRBV5-5 and TRBJ2-7, with 11 bases aligning to TRBD1. This CDR3 is 15 amino acids long. Looked up from germline, CDR1 is SGHKS and CDR2 is YYEKEE (reference sequence). The J segment lost 6 bases and the V segment lost 4 bases, leaving 9 bases of the junction unmatched. CDR3 region: CASSPGRGTGGEQYV. DNA of the CDR3: TGTGCCAGCAGCCCGGGCAGAGGGACAGGGGGCGAGCAGTACGTC.

This chain links TRBV19 with TRBJ2-3; D is ambiguous. Germline V gene data show CDR1 as LNHDA and CDR2 as SQIVND (reference sequence). V lost 9 bases, J lost 0 bases, and 13 bases lay in between. The CDR3 length is 14 residues. In nucleotides, the CDR3 is TGTGCCAGCGCCAAGTTCGGGAGCACAGATACGCAGTATTTT. Residues: CASAKFGSTDTQYF.

The chain couples TRBV5-8 to TRBJ2-4; 9 nucleotides agree with TRBD1. Germline lookup yields CDR1 SGHTS and CDR2 YDEGEE. This CDR3 comprises 15 residues. Trimming cost V 3 bases and J 3 bases; bases outside gene matches: 4. The CDR3 here is CASSSTTGGKNIQYF. CDR3 bases: TGTGCCAGCAGCTCAACGACAGGGGGCAAAAACATTCAGTACTTC.

The rearrangement links TRBV18 to TRBJ2-3, with 9 bases fitting TRBD2. This CDR3 contains 15 residues. Germline-derived CDR1 and CDR2 are KGHSH and LQKENI. J gave up 4 bases and V 5 bases, and 7 bases lay outside the gene matches. The CDR3 sequence is CASSSSGVEADTQYF. CDR3 sequence (DNA): TGTGCCAGCTCATCTAGCGGGGTGGAAGCAGATACGCAGTATTTT. Looking up the rest from reference TRBV18 and TRBJ2-3 gives the full variable domain: NAGVMQNPRHLVRRRGQEARLRCSPMKGHSHVYWYRQLPEEGLKFMVYLQKENIIDESGMPKERFSAEFPKEGPSILRIQQVVRGDSAAYFCASSSSGVEADTQYFGPGTRLTVL.

The gene calls are TRBV3-1 (or the pseudogene TRBV3-2) and TRBJ2-2; TRBD1 agrees at 9 bases. Germline assignment: CDR1 LGHDT and CDR2 YNNKEL (reference sequence). This CDR3 is 16 amino acids long. After removal of 2 bases from V and 7 bases from J, the junction contained 8 bases not matched to a gene. CDR3 protein: CASSQNRGQGDGELFF. DNA for the CDR3: TGTGCCAGCAGCCAAAACAGGGGGCAGGGGGACGGGGAGCTGTTTTTT.

This clone was counted between two and nine times. The rearrangement joins TRBV9 to TRBJ1-1; TRBD1 matches 7 bases. The V gene's germline CDR1 is SGDLS and CDR2 YYNGEE. The V gene end was trimmed by 0 bases and the J gene end by 2 bases; junction bases not matched to a gene: 1. The CDR3 loop spans 14 amino acids. CDR3: CASSVGQGNTEAFF. The CDR3 region has the DNA TGTGCCAGCAGCGTAGGACAGGGTAACACTGAAGCTTTCTTT.

The chain employs TRBV4-1 and TRBJ1-1, with 9 nucleotides matching TRBD1. This CDR3 spans 15 amino acids. With V trimmed by 4 bases and J by 5 bases, 8 bases remained unmatched. Germline CDR1 and CDR2: MGHRA and YSYEKL. The DNA for the CDR3 is TGCGCCAGCAGCCTGACGAGGACAGGGGAAACTGAAGCTTTCTTT. Protein sequence: CASSLTRTGETEAFF.